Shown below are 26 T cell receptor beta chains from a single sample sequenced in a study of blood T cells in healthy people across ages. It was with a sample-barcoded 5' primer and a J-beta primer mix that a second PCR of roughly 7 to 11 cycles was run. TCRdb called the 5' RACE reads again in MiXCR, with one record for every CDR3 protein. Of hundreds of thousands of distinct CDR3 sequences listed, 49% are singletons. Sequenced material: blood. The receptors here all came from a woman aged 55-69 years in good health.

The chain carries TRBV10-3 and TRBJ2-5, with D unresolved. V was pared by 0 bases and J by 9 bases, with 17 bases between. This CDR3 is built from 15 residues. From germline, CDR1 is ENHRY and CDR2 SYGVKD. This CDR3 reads CAISESQDGRRPQYF. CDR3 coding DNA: TGTGCCATCAGTGAGTCGCAGGACGGAAGGAGACCCCAGTACTTC.

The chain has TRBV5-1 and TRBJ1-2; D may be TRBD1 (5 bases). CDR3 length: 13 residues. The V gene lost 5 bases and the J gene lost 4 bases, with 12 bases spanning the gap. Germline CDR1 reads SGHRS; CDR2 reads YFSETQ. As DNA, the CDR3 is TGCGCCAGCAGACAGGATACGACCTATGGCTACACCTTC. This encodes CASRQDTTYGYTF.

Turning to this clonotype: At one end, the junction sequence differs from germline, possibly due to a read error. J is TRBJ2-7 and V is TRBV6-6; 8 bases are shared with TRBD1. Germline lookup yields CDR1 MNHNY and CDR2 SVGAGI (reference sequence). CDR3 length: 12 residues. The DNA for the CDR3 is TGTGCCAGCAGTTGGACAGGGAACGAGCAGTCCTTC. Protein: CASSWTGNEQSF.

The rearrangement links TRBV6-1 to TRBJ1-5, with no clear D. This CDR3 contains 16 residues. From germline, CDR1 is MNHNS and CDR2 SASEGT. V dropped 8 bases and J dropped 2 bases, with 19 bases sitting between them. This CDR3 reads CASFSYSVVGNQPQHF. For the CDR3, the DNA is TGTGCCAGCTTCTCGTATTCGGTTGTTGGCAATCAGCCCCAGCATTTT.

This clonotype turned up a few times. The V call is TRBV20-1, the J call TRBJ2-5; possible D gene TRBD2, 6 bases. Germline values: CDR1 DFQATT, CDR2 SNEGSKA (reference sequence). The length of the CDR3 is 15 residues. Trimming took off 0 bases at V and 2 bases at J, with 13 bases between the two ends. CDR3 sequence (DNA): TGCAGTGCTAGAGATATCGGGACTTCTCAAGAGACCCAGTACTTC. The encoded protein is CSARDIGTSQETQYF.

The CDR3 bases are TGTGCCAGCAGTTTAATGCAGCGCACAGATACGCAGTATTTT. Encoded protein: CASSLMQRTDTQYF. V is TRBV28 and J is TRBJ2-3; no reliable D call. This CDR3 is 14 amino acids long. The ends were cut back, 2 bases at V and 1 base at J, with 7 bases in the middle. Per the germline V gene, CDR1 is MDHEN and CDR2 is SYDVKM.

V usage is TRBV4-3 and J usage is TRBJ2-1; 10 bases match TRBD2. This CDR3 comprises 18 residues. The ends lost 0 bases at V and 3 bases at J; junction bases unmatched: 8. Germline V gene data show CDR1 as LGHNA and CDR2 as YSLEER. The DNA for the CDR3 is TGCGCCAGCAGCCAAGACGGAGGGAGCGGGAGGGTCTACAATGAGCAGTTCTTC. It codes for CASSQDGGSGRVYNEQFF.

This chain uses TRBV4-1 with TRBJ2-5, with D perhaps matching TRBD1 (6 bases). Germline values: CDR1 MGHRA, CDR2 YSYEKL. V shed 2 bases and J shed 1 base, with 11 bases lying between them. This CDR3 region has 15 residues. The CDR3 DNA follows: TGCGCCAGCAGCCAACCCGACAGGATCCAAGAGACCCAGTACTTC. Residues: CASSQPDRIQETQYF.

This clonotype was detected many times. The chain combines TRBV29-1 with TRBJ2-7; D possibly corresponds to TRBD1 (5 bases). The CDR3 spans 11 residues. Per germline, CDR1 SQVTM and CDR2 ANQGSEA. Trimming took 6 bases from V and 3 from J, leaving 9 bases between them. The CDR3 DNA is TGCAGCGTGAGACAGAGCTACGAGCAGTACTTC. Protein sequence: CSVRQSYEQYF.

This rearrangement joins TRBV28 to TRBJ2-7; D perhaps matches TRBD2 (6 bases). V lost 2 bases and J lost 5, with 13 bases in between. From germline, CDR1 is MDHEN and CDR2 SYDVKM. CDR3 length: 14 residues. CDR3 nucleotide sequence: TGTGCCAGCAGTTTACGCGGGGCCCGAGACGAGCAGTACTTC. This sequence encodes CASSLRGARDEQYF.

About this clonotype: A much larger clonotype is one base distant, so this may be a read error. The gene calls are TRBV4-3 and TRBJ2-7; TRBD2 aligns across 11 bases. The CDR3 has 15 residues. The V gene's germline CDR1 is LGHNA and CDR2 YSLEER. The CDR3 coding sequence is TGCGTCAGCAGCCCAGGGACTAGCGGCTCCTACGAGCAGTACTTC. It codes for CVSSPGTSGSYEQYF.

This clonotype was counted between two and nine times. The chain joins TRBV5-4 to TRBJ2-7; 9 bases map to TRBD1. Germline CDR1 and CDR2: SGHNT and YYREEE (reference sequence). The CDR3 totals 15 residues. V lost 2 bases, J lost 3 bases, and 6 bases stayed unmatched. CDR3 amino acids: CASSLSLTGGYEQYF. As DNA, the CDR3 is TGTGCCAGCAGCTTATCCTTGACAGGGGGCTACGAGCAGTACTTC. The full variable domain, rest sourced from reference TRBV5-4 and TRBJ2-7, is ETGVTQSPTHLIKTRGQQVTLRCSSQSGHNTVSWYQQALGQGPQFIFQYYREEENGRGNFPPRFSGLQFPNYSSELNVNALELDDSALYLCASSLSLTGGYEQYFGPGTRLTVT.

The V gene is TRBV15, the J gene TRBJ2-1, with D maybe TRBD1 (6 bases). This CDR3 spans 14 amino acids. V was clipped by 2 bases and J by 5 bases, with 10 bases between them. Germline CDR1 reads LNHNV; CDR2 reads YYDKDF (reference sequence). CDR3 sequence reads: CATSRSGQNNEQFF. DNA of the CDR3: TGTGCCACCAGCAGATCCGGACAGAACAATGAGCAGTTCTTC.

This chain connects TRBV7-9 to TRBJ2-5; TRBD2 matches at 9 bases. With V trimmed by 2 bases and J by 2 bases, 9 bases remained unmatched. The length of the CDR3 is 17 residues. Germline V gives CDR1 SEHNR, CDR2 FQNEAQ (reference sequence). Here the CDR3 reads CASSLFSLLAGQETQYF. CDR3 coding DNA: TGTGCCAGCAGCTTATTTTCACTGCTAGCGGGACAAGAGACCCAGTACTTC.

CDR3 sequence (DNA): TGTGCCAGCAGCGAGCGACTAGTAGTAGATACGCAGTATTTT. It yields the protein CASSERLVVDTQYF. This rearrangement joins TRBV9 to TRBJ2-3; tentative D call: TRBD2 (6 bases). Germline V gene lookup returns CDR1 SGDLS and CDR2 YYNGEE. Trimming pared 3 bases from V and 5 bases from J, leaving 13 bases between. CDR3 length equals 14 residues. The whole variable domain, filled in from reference TRBV9 and TRBJ2-3, reads DSGVTQTPKHLITATGQRVTLRCSPRSGDLSVYWYQQSLDQGLQFLIQYYNGEERAKGNILERFSAQQFPDLHSELNLSSLELGDSALYFCASSERLVVDTQYFGPGTRLTVL.

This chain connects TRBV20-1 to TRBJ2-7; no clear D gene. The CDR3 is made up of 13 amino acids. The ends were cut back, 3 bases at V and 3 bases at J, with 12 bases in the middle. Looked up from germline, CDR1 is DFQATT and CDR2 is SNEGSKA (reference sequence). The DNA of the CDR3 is TGCAGTGCTAGTCCCCCTGTGGGCTACGAGCAGTACTTC. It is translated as CSASPPVGYEQYF.

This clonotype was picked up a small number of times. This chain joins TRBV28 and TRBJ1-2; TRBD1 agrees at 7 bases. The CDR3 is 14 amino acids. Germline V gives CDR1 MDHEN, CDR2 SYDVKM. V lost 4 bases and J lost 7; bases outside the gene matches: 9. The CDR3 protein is CASSSRGAVRGYTF. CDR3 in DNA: TGTGCCAGCAGTTCCAGGGGGGCCGTTCGTGGCTACACCTTC.

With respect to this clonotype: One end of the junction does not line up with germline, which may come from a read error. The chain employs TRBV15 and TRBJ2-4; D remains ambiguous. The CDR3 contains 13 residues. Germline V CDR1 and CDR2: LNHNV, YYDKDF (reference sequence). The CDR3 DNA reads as TGTACCACCAGCAGAGATAAAGGGATTGGGCAGTACTTC. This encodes CTTSRDKGIGQYF.

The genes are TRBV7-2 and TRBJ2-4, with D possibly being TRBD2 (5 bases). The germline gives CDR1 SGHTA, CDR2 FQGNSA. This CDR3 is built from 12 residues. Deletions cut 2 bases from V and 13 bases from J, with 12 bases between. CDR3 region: CASSLLGSSQYF. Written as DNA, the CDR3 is TGTGCCAGCAGCTTATTGGGGAGTTCCCAGTACTTC.

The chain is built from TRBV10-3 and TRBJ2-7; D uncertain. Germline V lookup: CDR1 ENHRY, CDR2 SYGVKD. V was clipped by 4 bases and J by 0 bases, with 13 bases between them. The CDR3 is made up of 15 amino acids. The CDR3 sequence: CAISGPYTSSYEQYF. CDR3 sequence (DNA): TGTGCCATCAGTGGGCCCTACACGAGCTCCTACGAGCAGTACTTC.

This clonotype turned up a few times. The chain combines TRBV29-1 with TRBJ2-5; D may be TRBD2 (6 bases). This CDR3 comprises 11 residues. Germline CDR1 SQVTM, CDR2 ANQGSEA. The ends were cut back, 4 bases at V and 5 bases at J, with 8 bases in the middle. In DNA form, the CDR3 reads TGCAGCGTTGGAGGGAGGGAGACCCAGTACTTC. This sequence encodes CSVGGRETQYF.

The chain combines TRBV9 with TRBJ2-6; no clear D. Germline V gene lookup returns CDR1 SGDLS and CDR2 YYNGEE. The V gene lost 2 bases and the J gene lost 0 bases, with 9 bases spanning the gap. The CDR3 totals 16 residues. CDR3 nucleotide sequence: TGTGCCAGCAGCGTTACGGCGAACTCTGGGGCCAACGTCCTGACTTTC. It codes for CASSVTANSGANVLTF.

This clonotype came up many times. The CDR3 protein is CASSRTGDSYEQYF. The DNA for the CDR3 is TGCGCCAGCAGCAGGACGGGGGACTCCTACGAGCAGTACTTC. The genes are TRBV5-1 and TRBJ2-7; a weak D match, TRBD2 (6 bases). Trimming removed 4 bases from V and 0 bases from J, with 11 bases in between. This CDR3 has 14 amino acids. CDR1 and CDR2 (germline): SGHRS, YFSETQ. The whole variable domain, filled in from reference TRBV5-1 and TRBJ2-7, reads KAGVTQTPRYLIKTRGQQVTLSCSPISGHRSVSWYQQTPGQGLQFLFEYFSETQRNKGNFPGRFSGRQFSNSRSEMNVSTLELGDSALYLCASSRTGDSYEQYFGPGTRLTVT.

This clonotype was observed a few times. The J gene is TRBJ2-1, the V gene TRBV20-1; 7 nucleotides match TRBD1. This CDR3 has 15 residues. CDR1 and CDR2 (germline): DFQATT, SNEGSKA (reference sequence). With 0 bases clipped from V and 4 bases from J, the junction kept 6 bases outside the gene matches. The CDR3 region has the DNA TGCAGTGCTAGAGAAAGGGGACAGACTTACAATGAGCAGTTCTTC. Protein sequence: CSARERGQTYNEQFF.

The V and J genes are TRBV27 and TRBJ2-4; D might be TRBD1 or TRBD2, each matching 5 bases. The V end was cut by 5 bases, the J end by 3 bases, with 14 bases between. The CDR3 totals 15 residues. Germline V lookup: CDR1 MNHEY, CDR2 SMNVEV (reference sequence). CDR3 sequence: CASSAPGHGKNIQYF. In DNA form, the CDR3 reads TGTGCCAGCAGTGCACCGGGGCACGGCAAAAACATTCAGTACTTC.

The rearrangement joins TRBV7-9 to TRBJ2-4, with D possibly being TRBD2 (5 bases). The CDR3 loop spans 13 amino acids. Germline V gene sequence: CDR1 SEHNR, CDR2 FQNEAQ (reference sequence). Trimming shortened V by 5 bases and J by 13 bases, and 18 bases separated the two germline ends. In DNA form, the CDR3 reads TGTGCCAGCAGCGAAACCGCGTCTAGCAGGCAGTACTTC. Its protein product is CASSETASSRQYF. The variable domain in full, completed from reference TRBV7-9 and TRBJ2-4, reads DTGVSQNPRHKITKRGQNVTFRCDPISEHNRLYWYRQTLGQGPEFLTYFQNEAQLEKSRLLSDRFSAERPKGSFSTLEIQRTEQGDSAMYLCASSETASSRQYFGAGTRLSVL.